Below are 2 T cell receptor beta chains sequenced from a single sample in a study of cytomegalovirus exposure and HLA in healthy donors (dated by TCRdb to 2015 to 2018). The library was produced with the immunoSEQ multiplex PCR assay. The multiplex PCR relied on a mix of 60 forward primers for TCR Vbeta segments and 13 reverse primers for TCR Jbeta segments. The table comes from immuneACCESS by way of TCRdb, which keeps in-frame sequences with V and J called. Part of the clones is missing from these tables; in studies checked, under half for an unresolved V gene and the rest for unknown reasons. Here the sample has 110,000 or so clones; 69% occur a single time. Approximately 5.4% of the sample rests with the top ten. The sequencing input was PBMCs. Receptor source: a woman between 70 and 85 years old in good health and CMV-seropositive.

This clone was detected once. CDR3 sequence (DNA): TGTGCCAGCAGCCCCGGGGGACAGGGAGTCTACGAGCAGTACTTC. This sequence encodes CASSPGGQGVYEQYF. V usage is TRBV5-4 and J usage is TRBJ2-7; 9 bases map to TRBD1. Trimming cost V 4 bases and J 3 bases; bases outside gene matches: 8. From germline, CDR1 is SGHNT and CDR2 YYREEE (reference sequence). CDR3 length: 15 amino acids.

This clone was seen a few times. The chain uses TRBV7-2 and TRBJ1-2; D may be TRBD1 (6 bases). With 4 bases removed from V and 0 bases from J, the gap between germline ends came to 9 bases. The CDR3 spans 14 residues. Germline V gene data show CDR1 as SGHTA and CDR2 as FQGNSA. The CDR3 DNA reads as TGTGCCAGCAGCTCGACAGGCTCTAACTATGGCTACACCTTC. It codes for CASSSTGSNYGYTF.